Given below is one T cell receptor beta chain in context. Using roughly 180 ng DNA, tens of thousands of T cell genomes, the sorted-subset replicate PCRs were run. Method: immunoSEQ multiplex PCR; TCRdb's copy keeps in-frame clones and lacks some. The sample includes just under 95,000 clones, 68% of them seen just once. This record belongs to a study of shared clonotypes between healthy human individuals. Between the trimmed V and J ends, which lost 2 bases and 8 bases, there was a span of 18 bases. Germline CDR1 reads MDHEN; CDR2 reads SYDVKM. The CDR3 runs 16 residues. Combining CD45RO+ cells with CCR7-negative CD45RA+ TemRA cells gave CD8 memory.

The clonotype was recovered from a man in his thirties or forties in good health. The V call is TRBV28, the J call TRBJ1-4; D might be TRBD1 (6 bases). The sequenced material came from memory CD8+ T cells sorted from blood. Subset indicated: CD45RO+ cells pooled with CCR7-negative TemRA cells. Here the CDR3 DNA reads TGTGCCAGCAGTTTACCCCTGGGACAAGGAATAGAAAAACTGTTTTTT. Translation gives CASSLPLGQGIEKLFF.